What follows are 28 T cell receptor beta chains derived from one specimen sequenced in a study of blood T cell repertoires in COVID-19. TCRdb keeps only in-frame clones here, not all; method: immunoSEQ multiplex PCR. Here the sample spans 200,000 to 300,000 clones, about 87% being singletons. Source material: peripheral blood. These receptors all stem from a man aged 55 to 70 who had recovered from COVID-19.

V usage is TRBV15 and J usage is TRBJ2-5, with TRBD2 matching 11 bases. V trimming: 5 bases; J trimming: 3 bases; junction bases outside the gene matches: 5. Germline lookup yields CDR1 LNHNV and CDR2 YYDKDF (reference sequence). This CDR3 has 15 amino acids. In DNA form, the CDR3 reads TGTGCCACCAGCGGAGGGACTAGCGGAAAAGAGACCCAGTACTTC. It codes for CATSGGTSGKETQYF.

The V call is TRBV3-1 (or the pseudogene TRBV3-2), the J call TRBJ2-3, with TRBD2 matching 7 bases. Germline CDR1 reads LGHDT; CDR2 reads YNNKEL (reference sequence). This CDR3 has 16 amino acids. The V and J ends lost 5 bases and 2 bases, in that order; junction bases with no gene match: 10. The CDR3 is CASSYGAGDLTDTQYF. The CDR3 DNA sequence: TGTGCCAGCAGCTATGGGGCGGGGGACCTCACAGATACGCAGTATTTT.

The rearrangement joins TRBV5-1 to TRBJ1-1, with no clear D. Germline lookup yields CDR1 SGHRS and CDR2 YFSETQ. The CDR3 runs to 15 residues. V lost 3 bases to trimming and J lost 1 base, with 13 bases between them. CDR3 nucleotides: TGCGCCAGCAGCTCGGTGGGAGGAAAGAACACTGAAGCTTTCTTT. Amino acid sequence: CASSSVGGKNTEAFF. The full variable domain, in which reference TRBV5-1 and TRBJ1-1 provide the parts outside the CDR3, is KAGVTQTPRYLIKTRGQQVTLSCSPISGHRSVSWYQQTPGQGLQFLFEYFSETQRNKGNFPGRFSGRQFSNSRSEMNVSTLELGDSALYLCASSSVGGKNTEAFFGQGTRLTVV.

This clone was recorded a few times. The chain combines TRBV5-1 with TRBJ1-1; D gene uncertain. The CDR3 is made up of 15 amino acids. The V end was cut by 0 bases, the J end by 2 bases, with 11 bases between. CDR1 and CDR2 (germline): SGHRS, YFSETQ. The CDR3: CASSLGGEANTEAFF. The CDR3 DNA reads as TGCGCCAGCAGCTTGGGCGGGGAAGCAAACACTGAAGCTTTCTTT.

The gene calls are TRBV9 and TRBJ2-2, with 12 bases aligning to TRBD2. V dropped 3 bases and J dropped 3; count of bases not matched to a gene: 9. Germline V gene data show CDR1 as SGDLS and CDR2 as YYNGEE. The CDR3 is 18 residues long. The CDR3: CASSGTGTSGRHTGELFF. The CDR3 DNA is TGTGCCAGCAGCGGGACAGGGACTAGCGGGCGACACACCGGGGAGCTGTTTTTT.

This chain links TRBV19 with TRBJ2-1, with TRBD2 matching 8 bases. Trimming took 2 bases from V and 7 from J; bases not matched to a gene: 7. The CDR3 runs to 15 residues. The germline V gene encodes CDR1 LNHDA and CDR2 SQIVND (reference sequence). DNA of the CDR3: TGTGCCAGTAGTATATCGGGGGGGTTTCGTAATGAGCAGTTCTTC. Protein sequence: CASSISGGFRNEQFF. Drawing the rest from reference TRBV19 and TRBJ2-1, the complete variable domain is DGGITQSPKYLFRKEGQNVTLSCEQNLNHDAMYWYRQDPGQGLRLIYYSQIVNDFQKGDIAEGYSVSREKKESFPLTVTSAQKNPTAFYLCASSISGGFRNEQFFGPGTRLTVL.

This sequence joins TRBV3-1 (or the pseudogene TRBV3-2) and TRBJ1-5, with D possibly being TRBD1 (5 bases). The germline V and J ends were trimmed by 4 bases and 0 bases, with 13 bases remaining between them. There are 16 residues in the CDR3. Germline V gene sequence: CDR1 LGHDT, CDR2 YNNKEL (reference sequence). CDR3 coding DNA: TGTGCCAGCAGCCCAGCTGGGACTCCTAGCAATCAGCCCCAGCATTTT. This encodes CASSPAGTPSNQPQHF.

This clone was detected a few times. This sequence joins TRBV5-6 and TRBJ2-1, with D possibly matching TRBD1 (5 bases). Trimming took 0 bases from V and 9 from J, leaving 10 bases between them. Germline CDR1 and CDR2: SGHDT and YYEEEE. The CDR3 covers 13 residues. The CDR3 loop reads CASSLDRGGEQFF. DNA for the CDR3: TGTGCCAGCAGCTTGGATAGGGGCGGTGAGCAGTTCTTC. Full variable domain (rest looked up from reference TRBV5-6 and TRBJ2-1): DAGVTQSPTHLIKTRGQQVTLRCSPKSGHDTVSWYQQALGQGPQFIFQYYEEEERQRGNFPDRFSGHQFPNYSSELNVNALLLGDSALYLCASSLDRGGEQFFGPGTRLTVL.

The chain carries TRBV4-1 and TRBJ1-2, with TRBD1 as a possible D gene (6 bases). The CDR3 is 13 residues long. Germline V CDR1 and CDR2: MGHRA, YSYEKL. Trimming took 0 bases from V and 7 from J, leaving 9 bases between them. CDR3 bases: TGCGCCAGCAGCCAAGATAGGGGGTCTGGCTACACCTTC. Encoded protein: CASSQDRGSGYTF.

The chain joins TRBV5-1 to TRBJ1-1; 8 bases match TRBD1. The CDR3 length is 13 residues. V lost 4 bases, J lost 7 bases, and 6 bases stayed unmatched. CDR1 SGHRS and CDR2 YFSETQ come from the germline V gene. For the CDR3, the DNA is TGCGCCAGCAGCCCCGACAGGGGATTTGAAGCTTTCTTT. Its translation is CASSPDRGFEAFF.

The rearrangement links TRBV19 to TRBJ1-2; D is possibly TRBD1 (6 bases). Germline loops: CDR1 LNHDA, CDR2 SQIVND (reference sequence). CDR3 length: 16 residues. Trimming stripped 4 bases from V and 4 bases from J, with 19 bases between. This CDR3 is CASSTVQGEDLYGYTF. The DNA for the CDR3 is TGTGCCAGTAGTACAGTACAGGGTGAGGACCTCTATGGCTACACCTTC. Full variable domain (outside the CDR3, taken from reference TRBV19 and TRBJ1-2): DGGITQSPKYLFRKEGQNVTLSCEQNLNHDAMYWYRQDPGQGLRLIYYSQIVNDFQKGDIAEGYSVSREKKESFPLTVTSAQKNPTAFYLCASSTVQGEDLYGYTFGSGTRLTVV.

The chain has TRBV7-3 and TRBJ2-1; perhaps TRBD2 as D (6 bases). The V gene's germline CDR1 is SGHTA and CDR2 FQGTGA. The CDR3 runs to 17 residues. V was trimmed by 2 bases and J by 11 bases, leaving 25 bases between them. The CDR3 loop reads CASSLGGVELFNEKQFF. DNA for the CDR3: TGTGCCAGCAGCTTAGGAGGGGTTGAGCTTTTCAACGAGAAGCAGTTCTTC. Full variable domain (remainder filled in from reference TRBV7-3 and TRBJ2-1): GAGVSQTPSNKVTEKGKYVELRCDPISGHTALYWYRQSLGQGPEFLIYFQGTGAADDSGLPNDRFFAVRPEGSVSTLKIQRTERGDSAVYLCASSLGGVELFNEKQFFGPGTRLTVL.

The chain links TRBV11-2 to TRBJ2-3, with D uncertain. CDR1 is SGHAT, CDR2 FQNNGV, per germline. The CDR3 runs to 14 residues. V was clipped by 1 base and J by 8 bases, with 13 bases between them. The chain's CDR3 is CASSLVTSLGTQYF. CDR3 bases: TGTGCCAGCAGCTTAGTTACTTCACTCGGTACGCAGTATTTT.

The DNA for the CDR3 is TGTGCCAGTAGTATTATACAGCAGCTTGCAACTAATGAAAAACTGTTTTTT. Amino acids: CASSIIQQLATNEKLFF. This chain links TRBV19 with TRBJ1-4; no reliable D call. The ends were cut back, 3 bases at V and 0 bases at J, with 14 bases in the middle. The CDR3 covers 17 residues. The germline gives CDR1 LNHDA, CDR2 SQIVND (reference sequence).

The V gene is TRBV27, the J gene TRBJ1-6, with TRBD1 identical over 9 bases. The CDR3 totals 15 residues. CDR1 and CDR2 (germline): MNHEY, SMNVEV (reference sequence). J lost 10 bases, V lost 5 bases, and 9 bases had no gene match. CDR3 sequence: CASSPSGTGLSPLHF. The CDR3 region has the DNA TGTGCCAGCAGTCCATCGGGGACAGGGTTGTCACCCCTCCACTTT.

This chain uses TRBV5-5 with TRBJ2-6, with D maybe TRBD1 (6 bases). Germline V lookup: CDR1 SGHKS, CDR2 YYEKEE (reference sequence). With 4 bases removed from V and 0 bases from J, the gap between germline ends came to 11 bases. The CDR3 has 16 amino acids. CDR3 protein: CASSILRGSGANVLTF. CDR3 sequence (DNA): TGTGCCAGCAGCATCCTCAGGGGCTCTGGGGCCAACGTCCTGACTTTC.

The chain has TRBV11-2 and TRBJ1-2; 8 positions match TRBD1. The V segment lost 1 base and the J segment 8 bases; nucleotides outside the gene matches: 6. The CDR3 contains 14 residues. Germline V gene sequence: CDR1 SGHAT, CDR2 FQNNGV. CDR3: CASSLVDRGSGYTF. CDR3 DNA sequence: TGTGCCAGCAGCTTAGTCGACAGGGGTTCAGGCTACACCTTC.

The gene calls are TRBV11-2 and TRBJ2-7; 11 positions agree with TRBD1. The V gene end was trimmed by 5 bases and the J gene end by 4 bases; junction bases not matched to a gene: 7. This CDR3 is 15 amino acids long. The germline V gene has CDR1 SGHAT and CDR2 FQNNGV. DNA for the CDR3: TGTGCCAGCAGCGAACGGACAGGGGGCAGGTACGAGCAGTACTTC. It translates to CASSERTGGRYEQYF.

The chain couples TRBV19 to TRBJ1-5, with D hard to call. The V and J ends lost 3 bases and 5 bases respectively, with 20 bases between them. This CDR3 is 17 amino acids long. The germline gives CDR1 LNHDA, CDR2 SQIVND (reference sequence). For the CDR3, the DNA is TGTGCCAGTAGTATTTCCCCAGGTTCCAAAACCCATCAGCCCCAGCATTTT. Its translation is CASSISPGSKTHQPQHF.

The chain joins TRBV5-4 to TRBJ2-1, with 7 bases that match TRBD1. The CDR3 has 14 residues. The junction had 8 bases not matched to a gene; V was cut back by 4 bases and J by 7 bases. Per germline, CDR1 SGHNT and CDR2 YYREEE (reference sequence). The CDR3 bases are TGTGCCAGCAGCCCCCATATGACAGGGAATGAGCAGTTCTTC. It codes for CASSPHMTGNEQFF.

The V gene is TRBV28, the J gene TRBJ1-3, with D possibly TRBD1 on 5 matching bases. The germline V and J ends were trimmed by 7 bases and 2 bases, with 12 bases remaining between them. This CDR3 contains 14 residues. CDR1 and CDR2 (germline): MDHEN, SYDVKM. CDR3: CASKPQGAGNTIYF. The CDR3 DNA reads TGTGCCAGCAAACCGCAGGGTGCTGGAAACACCATATATTTT.

This sequence joins TRBV9 and TRBJ1-6; TRBD1 matches at 8 bases. The CDR3 totals 15 residues. CDR1 and CDR2 from the germline V gene are SGDLS and YYNGEE. V dropped 0 bases and J dropped 5; count of bases not matched to a gene: 1. CDR3 amino acids: CASSVATGDNSPLHF. The DNA for the CDR3 is TGTGCCAGCAGCGTAGCGACAGGGGATAATTCACCCCTCCACTTT.

This chain connects TRBV5-4 to TRBJ1-1, with 7 bases fitting TRBD1. Germline loops: CDR1 SGHNT, CDR2 YYREEE (reference sequence). CDR3 length equals 15 residues. The J segment lost 0 bases and the V segment lost 3 bases, leaving 5 bases of the junction unmatched. The CDR3 DNA reads as TGTGCCAGCAGCTCCCGGGACAGATTGAACACTGAAGCTTTCTTT. This codes for CASSSRDRLNTEAFF. Together with reference TRBV5-4 and TRBJ1-1, the CDR3 gives the full variable domain: ETGVTQSPTHLIKTRGQQVTLRCSSQSGHNTVSWYQQALGQGPQFIFQYYREEENGRGNFPPRFSGLQFPNYSSELNVNALELDDSALYLCASSSRDRLNTEAFFGQGTRLTVV.

This clone was detected once. J is TRBJ1-2 and V is TRBV7-2, with D possibly being TRBD1 (6 bases). Germline CDR1 and CDR2: SGHTA and FQGNSA. The CDR3 runs 14 residues. V lost 5 bases, J lost 5 bases, and 15 bases lay in between. The CDR3 protein is CASSTQQGQYGYTF. CDR3 DNA: TGTGCCAGCAGCACGCAACAAGGACAGTATGGCTACACCTTC. The full variable domain, with the rest looked up from reference TRBV7-2 and TRBJ1-2, is GAGVSQSPSNKVTEKGKDVELRCDPISGHTALYWYRQSLGQGLEFLIYFQGNSAPDKSGLPSDRFSAERTGGSVSTLTIQRTQQEDSAVYLCASSTQQGQYGYTFGSGTRLTVV.

The CDR3 protein is CASSLRTGSNNSPLHF. CDR3 bases: TGTGCCAGCAGCTTAAGGACAGGGAGTAATAATTCACCCCTCCACTTT. V gene TRBV7-6 combines with J gene TRBJ1-6; 8 bases match TRBD1. With V trimmed by 2 bases and J by 5 bases, 5 bases remained unmatched. The CDR3 extends over 16 amino acids. Germline V CDR1 and CDR2: SGHVS, FNYEAQ.

V usage is TRBV27 and J usage is TRBJ2-7; 7 bases align to TRBD2. V was pared by 7 bases and J by 0 bases, with 15 bases of the junction left unmatched. The CDR3 loop spans 17 amino acids. Per germline, CDR1 MNHEY and CDR2 SMNVEV (reference sequence). The CDR3 region is CASTPRLGEGSSYEQYF. CDR3 coding DNA: TGTGCCAGCACCCCGCGTTTAGGGGAGGGAAGCTCCTACGAGCAGTACTTC.

The V call is TRBV6-5, the J call TRBJ2-6; 9 bases fit TRBD1. The CDR3 contains 15 residues. Trimming took 7 bases from V and 11 from J; bases not matched to a gene: 12. CDR1 MNHEY and CDR2 SVGAGI come from the germline V gene. CDR3 DNA sequence: TGTGCCAGCACTAAATTAGGACAGGGGCGGGACGTCCTGACTTTC. As protein: CASTKLGQGRDVLTF.

The chain links TRBV6-2 or TRBV6-3 to TRBJ1-3; D not certain. CDR1 is MNHEY, CDR2 SVGEGT, per germline. The CDR3 has 16 amino acids. Trimming pared 6 bases from V and 0 bases from J, leaving 15 bases between. The CDR3 here is CASSLFRDFSGNTIYF. CDR3 bases: TGTGCCAGCAGCCTATTTCGGGATTTCTCTGGAAACACCATATATTTT.